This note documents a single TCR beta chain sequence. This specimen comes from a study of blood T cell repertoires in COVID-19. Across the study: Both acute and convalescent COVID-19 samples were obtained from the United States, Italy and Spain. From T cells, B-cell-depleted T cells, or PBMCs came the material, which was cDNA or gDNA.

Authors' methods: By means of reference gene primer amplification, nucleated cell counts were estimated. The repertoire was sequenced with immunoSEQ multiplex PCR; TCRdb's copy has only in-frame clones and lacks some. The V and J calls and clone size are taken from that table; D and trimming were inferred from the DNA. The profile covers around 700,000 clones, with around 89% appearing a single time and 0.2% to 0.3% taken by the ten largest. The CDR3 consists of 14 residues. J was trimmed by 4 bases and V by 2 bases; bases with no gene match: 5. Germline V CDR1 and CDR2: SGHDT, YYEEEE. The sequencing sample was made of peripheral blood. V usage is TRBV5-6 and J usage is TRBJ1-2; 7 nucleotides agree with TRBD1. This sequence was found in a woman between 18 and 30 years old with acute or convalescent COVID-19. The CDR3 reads CASSFGGQLYGYTF. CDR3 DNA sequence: TGTGCCAGCAGCTTCGGGGGACAGCTCTATGGCTACACCTTC. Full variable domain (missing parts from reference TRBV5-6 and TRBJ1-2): DAGVTQSPTHLIKTRGQQVTLRCSPKSGHDTVSWYQQALGQGPQFIFQYYEEEERQRGNFPDRFSGHQFPNYSSELNVNALLLGDSALYLCASSFGGQLYGYTFGSGTRLTVV.